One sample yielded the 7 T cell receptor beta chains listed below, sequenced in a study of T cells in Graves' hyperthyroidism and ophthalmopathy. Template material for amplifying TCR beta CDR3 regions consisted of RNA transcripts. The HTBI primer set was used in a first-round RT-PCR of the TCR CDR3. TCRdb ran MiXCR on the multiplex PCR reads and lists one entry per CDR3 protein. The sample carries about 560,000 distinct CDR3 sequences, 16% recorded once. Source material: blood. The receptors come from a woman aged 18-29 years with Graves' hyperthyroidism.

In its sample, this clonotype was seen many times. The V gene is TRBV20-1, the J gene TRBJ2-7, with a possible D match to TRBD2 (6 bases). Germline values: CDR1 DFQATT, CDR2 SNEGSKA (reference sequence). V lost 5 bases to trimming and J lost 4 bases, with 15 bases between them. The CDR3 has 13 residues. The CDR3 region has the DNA TGCAGTGCTGGGACTCGATCGGGATACGAGCAGTACTTC. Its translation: CSAGTRSGYEQYF.

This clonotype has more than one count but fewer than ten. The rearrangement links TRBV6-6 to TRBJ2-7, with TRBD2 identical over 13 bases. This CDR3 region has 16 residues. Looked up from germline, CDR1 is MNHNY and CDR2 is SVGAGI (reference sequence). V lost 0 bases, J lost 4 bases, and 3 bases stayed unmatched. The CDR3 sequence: CASSYSGLAGVYEQYF. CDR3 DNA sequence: TGTGCCAGCAGTTACTCTGGACTAGCGGGGGTTTACGAGCAGTACTTC.

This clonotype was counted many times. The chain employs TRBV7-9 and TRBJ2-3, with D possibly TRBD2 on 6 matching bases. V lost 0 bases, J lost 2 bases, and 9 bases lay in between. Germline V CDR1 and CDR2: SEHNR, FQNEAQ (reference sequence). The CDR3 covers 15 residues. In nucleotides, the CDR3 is TGTGCCAGCAGCTTAGCGGCGGGATCCACAGATACGCAGTATTTT. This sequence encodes CASSLAAGSTDTQYF.

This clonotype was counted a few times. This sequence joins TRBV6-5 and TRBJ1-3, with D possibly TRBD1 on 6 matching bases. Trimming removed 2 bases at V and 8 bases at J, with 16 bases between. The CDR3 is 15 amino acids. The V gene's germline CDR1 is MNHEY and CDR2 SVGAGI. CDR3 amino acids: CASSYTGQRGDTIYF. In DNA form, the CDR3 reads TGTGCCAGCAGTTACACAGGACAGCGGGGGGACACCATATATTTT.

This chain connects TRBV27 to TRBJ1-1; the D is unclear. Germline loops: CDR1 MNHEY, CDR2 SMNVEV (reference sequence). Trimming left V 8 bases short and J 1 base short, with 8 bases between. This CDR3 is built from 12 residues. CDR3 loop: CASRRKNTEAFF. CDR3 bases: TGTGCCAGCCGACGGAAGAACACTGAAGCTTTCTTT.

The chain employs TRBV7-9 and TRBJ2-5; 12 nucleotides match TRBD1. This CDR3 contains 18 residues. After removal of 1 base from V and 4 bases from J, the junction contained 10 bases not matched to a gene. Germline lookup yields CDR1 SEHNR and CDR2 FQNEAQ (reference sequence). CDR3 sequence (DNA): TGTGCCAGCAGCTTAGGATCCGGGACAGGGGGCTGGGGAGAGACCCAGTACTTC. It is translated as CASSLGSGTGGWGETQYF.

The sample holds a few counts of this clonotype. In DNA, the CDR3 is TGCAGTGCCTCACCTCGACACCTTAGCAATCAGCCCCAGCATTTT. It codes for CSASPRHLSNQPQHF. The rearrangement joins TRBV20-1 to TRBJ1-5; no clear D. The CDR3 spans 15 residues. The V end was cut by 6 bases, the J end by 0 bases, with 15 bases between. The germline V gene has CDR1 DFQATT and CDR2 SNEGSKA (reference sequence).